The sequence of this T cell receptor (beta chain) was determined in a study of blood T cell repertoires in COVID-19. Sequencing was performed with immunoSEQ multiplex PCR; in TCRdb, only in-frame clones are kept and a portion is missing. The sample holds approximately 45,000 clones, approximately 86% seen once. The CDR3 runs 12 residues. From germline, CDR1 is SNHLY and CDR2 FYNNEI. The V end lost 1 base, the J end lost 5 bases, and 5 bases lay between the germline ends. This receptor was obtained from a woman older than 75 with acute or convalescent COVID-19. The J gene is TRBJ2-5, the V gene TRBV2, with a weak D call TRBD2 (5 bases). Material for sequencing was peripheral blood. CDR3 region: CASSEGGETQYF. DNA of the CDR3: TGTGCCAGCAGTGAAGGAGGGGAGACCCAGTACTTC.